This T cell receptor beta chain appears in the sequencing data of a study of T-cell memory formation after mild COVID-19. With constant-segment primers, 5'RACE yielded cDNA libraries of TCR alpha and TCR beta that carried sample barcodes and UMIs. Each CDR3 protein is one row after TCRdb ran MiXCR on the 5' RACE reads. The repertoire holds 280,000 or so distinct CDR3 sequences, with around 8% as singletons. CDR3 length: 13 residues. V was trimmed by 6 bases and J by 7 bases, leaving 13 bases between them. The germline gives CDR1 MNHEY, CDR2 SMNVEV (reference sequence). There are many counts of this clonotype. Its antigen is unidentified. Overall study findings and caveats: Shrinking CD4+ clones were chiefly CM and EM; CD8+ ones were chiefly EMRA. Clones contracting across day 15 to 85 had a balanced CD4/CD8 profile; later expanding clones leaned CD4+.

Sequences were obtained from PBMCs or a T cell subset sorted from them (not recorded which). The sequence was collected from a man aged 18 to 29 who had mild COVID-19 (a few samples of this study predate the infection). Cell type and time point are not known. This chain joins TRBV27 and TRBJ2-1; possible D gene TRBD2, 6 bases. The CDR3 region is CASSRAGWNEQFF. The CDR3 coding sequence is TGTGCCAGCAGCCGTGCGGGGTGGAATGAGCAGTTCTTC.